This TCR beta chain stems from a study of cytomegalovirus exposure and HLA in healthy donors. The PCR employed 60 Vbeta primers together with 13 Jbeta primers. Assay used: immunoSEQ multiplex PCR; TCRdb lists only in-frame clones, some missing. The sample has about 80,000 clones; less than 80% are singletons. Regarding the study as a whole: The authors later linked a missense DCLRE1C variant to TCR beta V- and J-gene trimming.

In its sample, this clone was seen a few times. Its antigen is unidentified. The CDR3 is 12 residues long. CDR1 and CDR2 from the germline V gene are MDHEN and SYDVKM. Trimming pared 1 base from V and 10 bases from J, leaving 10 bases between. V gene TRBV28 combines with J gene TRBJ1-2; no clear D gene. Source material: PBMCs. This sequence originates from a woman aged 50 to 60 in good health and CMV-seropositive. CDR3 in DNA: TGTGCCAGCAGTTTATTGTTTGGCCTCTACACCTTC. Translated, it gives CASSLLFGLYTF.